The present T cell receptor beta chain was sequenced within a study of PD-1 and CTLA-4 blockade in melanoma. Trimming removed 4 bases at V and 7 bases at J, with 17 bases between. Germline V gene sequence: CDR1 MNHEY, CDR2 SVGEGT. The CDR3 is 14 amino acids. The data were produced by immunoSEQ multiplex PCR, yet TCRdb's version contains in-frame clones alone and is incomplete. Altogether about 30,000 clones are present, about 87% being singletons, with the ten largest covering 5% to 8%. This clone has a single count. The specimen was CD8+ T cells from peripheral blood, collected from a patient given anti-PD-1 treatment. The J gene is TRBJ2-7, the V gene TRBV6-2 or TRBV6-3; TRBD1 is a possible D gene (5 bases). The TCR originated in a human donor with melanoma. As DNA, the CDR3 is TGTGCCAGCAGTTCACAGGAACCGTCTAGGGAGCAGTACTTC. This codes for CASSSQEPSREQYF.